These 10 T cell receptor beta chains were sequenced from one sample in a study of blood T cell repertoires in COVID-19 (dated by TCRdb to 2018 to 2021). The library relied on the immunoSEQ multiplex PCR assay. TCRdb took over this immuneACCESS table, retaining in-frame rearrangements with V and J assigned. Such tables are incomplete; in checked studies, under half of the missing clones stem from an unresolved V gene, and the remainder is unexplained. For this sample there are about 270,000 clones; about 89% appear just once. The ten largest clones add up to over 2% of the sample. Input material: PBMCs or T cells enriched from blood (not recorded which). Every receptor here comes from a woman younger than 35 who had recovered from COVID-19.

This chain joins TRBV11-3 and TRBJ1-5; D unclear. The CDR3 length is 20 residues. Germline V CDR1 and CDR2: SGHNT, YENEEA. The V and J ends lost 1 base and 5 bases respectively, with 27 bases between them. For the CDR3, the DNA is TGTGCCAGCAGCTTAGTTCCACCCGGGTCAGGATGGTTCGGGGATCAGCCCCAGCATTTT. It encodes CASSLVPPGSGWFGDQPQHF.

This chain links TRBV5-4 with TRBJ2-3, with D tentatively TRBD2 (6 bases). Looked up from germline, CDR1 is SGHNT and CDR2 is YYREEE (reference sequence). Trimming pared 10 bases from V and 6 bases from J, leaving 21 bases between. The CDR3 totals 14 residues. The CDR3 protein is CAGINGGSGDTQYF. The CDR3 DNA follows: TGTGCCGGGATAAACGGAGGGTCGGGGGATACGCAGTATTTT.

This CDR3 is CASSPRSSYEQYF. The DNA of the CDR3 is TGTGCCAGCAGTCCAAGGAGCTCCTACGAGCAGTACTTC. This rearrangement joins TRBV27 to TRBJ2-7, with no clear D. The germline V and J ends were trimmed by 5 bases and 0 bases, with 8 bases remaining between them. Germline CDR1 MNHEY, CDR2 SMNVEV (reference sequence). The CDR3 length is 13 residues.

The genes are TRBV11-3 and TRBJ1-2; D is undetermined. This CDR3 has 13 amino acids. Germline V gene data show CDR1 as SGHNT and CDR2 as YENEEA. Between the trimmed V and J ends, which lost 4 bases and 1 base, there was a span of 7 bases. DNA for the CDR3: TGTGCCAGCAGCTCCCACTATAACTATGGCTACACCTTC. Amino acids: CASSSHYNYGYTF.

V usage is TRBV5-4 and J usage is TRBJ2-7; TRBD1 matches at 8 bases. The V gene end was trimmed by 0 bases and the J gene end by 3 bases; junction bases not matched to a gene: 5. CDR1 and CDR2 (germline): SGHNT, YYREEE (reference sequence). This CDR3 has 15 amino acids. For the CDR3, the DNA is TGTGCCAGCAGCTTGGACAGGGGGACTCTCTACGAGCAGTACTTC. This encodes CASSLDRGTLYEQYF.

This clone was seen only a few times. The rearrangement links TRBV6-2 or TRBV6-3 to TRBJ2-1; D unresolved. The CDR3 is 13 residues long. Trimming removed 4 bases from V and 4 bases from J, with 8 bases in between. CDR1 is MNHEY and CDR2 is SVGEGT in the germline V gene. The CDR3 sequence: CASSFQEYNEQFF. For the CDR3, the DNA is TGTGCCAGCAGTTTCCAGGAATACAATGAGCAGTTCTTC.

The chain joins TRBV18 to TRBJ2-5; 12 nucleotides match TRBD2. Per germline, CDR1 KGHSH and CDR2 LQKENI. Losses at the gene ends were 2 bases for V and 2 bases for J; bases not matched to a gene: 9. The CDR3 spans 18 residues. This CDR3 reads CASSPRSEGLAGQETQYF. The CDR3 bases are TGTGCCAGCTCACCAAGGAGTGAAGGACTAGCGGGGCAAGAGACCCAGTACTTC.

The J gene is TRBJ2-2, the V gene TRBV18; TRBD1 matches at 8 bases. Germline V gene sequence: CDR1 KGHSH, CDR2 LQKENI. The CDR3 loop spans 14 amino acids. V shed 3 bases, J shed 3 bases, and the junction held 0 bases outside the gene matches. For the CDR3, the DNA is TGTGCCAGCTCACCGACAGGGGACACCGGGGAGCTGTTTTTT. This sequence encodes CASSPTGDTGELFF. Full variable domain (rest looked up from reference TRBV18 and TRBJ2-2): NAGVMQNPRHLVRRRGQEARLRCSPMKGHSHVYWYRQLPEEGLKFMVYLQKENIIDESGMPKERFSAEFPKEGPSILRIQQVVRGDSAAYFCASSPTGDTGELFFGEGSRLTVL.

This clone has just a few counts. J is TRBJ1-6 and V is TRBV7-2; D is undetermined. V lost 0 bases to trimming and J lost 10 bases, with 7 bases between them. CDR3 size: 13 residues. Germline loops: CDR1 SGHTA, CDR2 FQGNSA. The CDR3 bases are TGTGCCAGCAGCTTAGCGCGAGAGTCACCCCTCCACTTT. It encodes CASSLARESPLHF. Full variable domain (outside the CDR3, taken from reference TRBV7-2 and TRBJ1-6): GAGVSQSPSNKVTEKGKDVELRCDPISGHTALYWYRQSLGQGLEFLIYFQGNSAPDKSGLPSDRFSAERTGGSVSTLTIQRTQQEDSAVYLCASSLARESPLHFGNGTRLTVT.

This chain uses TRBV13 with TRBJ2-3; D unresolved. The CDR3 runs to 12 residues. V was trimmed by 5 bases and J by 6 bases, leaving 9 bases between them. Germline V gives CDR1 PRHDT, CDR2 FYEKMQ (reference sequence). The DNA for the CDR3 is TGTGCCAGCAGCCCTCCTAGGGATACGCAGTATTTT. It encodes CASSPPRDTQYF.